Reported below is one T cell receptor beta chain. The data were taken from a study of blood T cell repertoires in COVID-19. Using immunoSEQ multiplex PCR, the repertoire was profiled, and TCRdb retains in-frame clones only, with some absent. Among fewer than 250,000 clones, approximately 84% were seen once, and the ten largest hold roughly 4%. The CDR3 contains 18 residues. V dropped 5 bases and J dropped 5 bases, with 27 bases sitting between them. Per germline, CDR1 SNHLY and CDR2 FYNNEI. The rearrangement links TRBV2 to TRBJ1-2, with D tentatively TRBD1 (6 bases). The receptor comes from a man in his fifties with acute or convalescent COVID-19. Input material: peripheral blood. As DNA, the CDR3 is TGTGCCAGCAGTCCATCCAGCCCGACAGGAACCCTAGGATATGGCTACACCTTC. Its protein product is CASSPSSPTGTLGYGYTF.